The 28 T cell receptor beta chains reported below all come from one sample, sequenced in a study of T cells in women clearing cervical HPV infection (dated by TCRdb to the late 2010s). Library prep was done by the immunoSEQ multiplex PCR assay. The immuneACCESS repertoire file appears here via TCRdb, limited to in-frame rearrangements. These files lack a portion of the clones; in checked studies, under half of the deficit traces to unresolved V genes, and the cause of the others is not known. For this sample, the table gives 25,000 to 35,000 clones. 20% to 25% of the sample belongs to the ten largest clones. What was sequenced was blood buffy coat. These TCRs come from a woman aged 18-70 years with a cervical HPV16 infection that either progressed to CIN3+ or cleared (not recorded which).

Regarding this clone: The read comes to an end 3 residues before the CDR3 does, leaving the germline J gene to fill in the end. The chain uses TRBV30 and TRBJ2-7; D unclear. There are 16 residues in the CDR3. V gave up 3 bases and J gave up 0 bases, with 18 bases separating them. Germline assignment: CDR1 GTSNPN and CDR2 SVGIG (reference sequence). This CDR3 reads CAWSPTRALSSYEQYF. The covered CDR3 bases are TGTGCCTGGAGCCCTACAAGGGCCCTTAGCTCCTACGAG.

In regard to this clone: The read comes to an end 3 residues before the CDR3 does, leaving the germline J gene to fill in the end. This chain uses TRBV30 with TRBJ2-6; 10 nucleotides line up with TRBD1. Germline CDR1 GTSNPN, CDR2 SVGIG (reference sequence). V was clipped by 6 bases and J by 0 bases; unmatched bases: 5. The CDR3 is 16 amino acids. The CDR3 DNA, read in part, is TGTGCCTGCCCCCGGGACAGGGGCTCTGGGGCCAACGTC. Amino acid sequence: CACPRDRGSGANV. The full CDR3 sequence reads CACPRDRGSGANVLTF. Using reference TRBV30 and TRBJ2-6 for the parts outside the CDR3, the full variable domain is SQTIHQWPATLVQPVGSPLSLECTVEGTSNPNLYWYRQAAGRGLQLLFYSVGIGQISSEVPQNLSASRPQDRQFILSSKKLLLSDSGFYLCACPRDRGSGANVLTFGAGSRLTVL.

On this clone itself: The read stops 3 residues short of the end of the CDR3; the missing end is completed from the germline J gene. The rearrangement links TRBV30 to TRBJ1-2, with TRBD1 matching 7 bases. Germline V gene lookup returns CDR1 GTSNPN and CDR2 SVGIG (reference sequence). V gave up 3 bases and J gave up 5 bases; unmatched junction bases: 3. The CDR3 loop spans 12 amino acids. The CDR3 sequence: CAWRTGSYGYTF. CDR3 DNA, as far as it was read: TGTGCCTGGAGGACAGGGTCTTATGGC.

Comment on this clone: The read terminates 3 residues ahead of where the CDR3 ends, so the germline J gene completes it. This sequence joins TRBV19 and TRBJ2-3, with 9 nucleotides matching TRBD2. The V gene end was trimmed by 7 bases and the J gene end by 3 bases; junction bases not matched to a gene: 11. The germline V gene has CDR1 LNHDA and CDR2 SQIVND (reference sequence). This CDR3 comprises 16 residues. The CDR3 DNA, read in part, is TGTGCCAGTACCACAGGGGCGGGAGGGGTAACAGATACG. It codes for CASTTGAGGVTDT. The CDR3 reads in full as CASTTGAGGVTDTQYF.

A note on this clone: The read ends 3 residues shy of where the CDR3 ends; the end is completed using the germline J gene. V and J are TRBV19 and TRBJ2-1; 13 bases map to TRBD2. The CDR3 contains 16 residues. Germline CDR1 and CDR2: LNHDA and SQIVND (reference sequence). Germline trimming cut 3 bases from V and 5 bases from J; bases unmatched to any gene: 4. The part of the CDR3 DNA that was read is TGTGCCAGTAGTATCCCGACTAGCGGGAGGAACAATGAG. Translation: CASSIPTSGRNNE. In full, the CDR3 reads CASSIPTSGRNNEQFF. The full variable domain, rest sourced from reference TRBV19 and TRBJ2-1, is DGGITQSPKYLFRKEGQNVTLSCEQNLNHDAMYWYRQDPGQGLRLIYYSQIVNDFQKGDIAEGYSVSREKKESFPLTVTSAQKNPTAFYLCASSIPTSGRNNEQFFGPGTRLTVL.

CDR3 in amino acids: CASSQSTGWNTEAFF. CDR3 DNA (partial): TGCGCCAGCAGCCAGTCAACAGGGTGGAACACTGAA. The chain carries TRBV5-1 and TRBJ1-1; tentative D call: TRBD1 (6 bases). The observed sequence ends 3 residues before the CDR3 terminus, with the missing tail filled in from the germline J gene. Germline V lookup: CDR1 SGHRS, CDR2 YFSETQ. The CDR3 consists of 15 residues. Trimming cost V 4 bases and J 1 base, with 14 bases left between them.

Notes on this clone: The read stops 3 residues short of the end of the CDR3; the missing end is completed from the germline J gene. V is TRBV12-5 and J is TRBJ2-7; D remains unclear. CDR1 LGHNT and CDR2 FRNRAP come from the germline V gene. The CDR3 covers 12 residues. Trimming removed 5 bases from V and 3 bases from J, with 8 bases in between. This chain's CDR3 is CASGLPGYEQYF. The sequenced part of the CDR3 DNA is TGTGCTAGTGGTCTCCCAGGCTACGAG.

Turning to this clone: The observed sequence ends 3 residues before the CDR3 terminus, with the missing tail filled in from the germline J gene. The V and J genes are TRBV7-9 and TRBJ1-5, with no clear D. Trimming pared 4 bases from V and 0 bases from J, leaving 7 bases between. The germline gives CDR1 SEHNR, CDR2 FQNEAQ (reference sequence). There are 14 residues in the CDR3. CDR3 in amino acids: CASSSDFSNQPQHF. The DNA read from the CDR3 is TGTGCCAGCAGCTCAGATTTTAGCAATCAGCCC.

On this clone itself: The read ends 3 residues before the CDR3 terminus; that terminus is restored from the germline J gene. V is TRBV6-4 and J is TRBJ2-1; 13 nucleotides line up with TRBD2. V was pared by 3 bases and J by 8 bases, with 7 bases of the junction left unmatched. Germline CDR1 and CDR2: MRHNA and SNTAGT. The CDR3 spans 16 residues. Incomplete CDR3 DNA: TGTGCCAGCAGTGATACCGGGACTAGCGGGAAGTATGAG. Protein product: CASSDTGTSGKYE. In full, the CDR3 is CASSDTGTSGKYEQFF.

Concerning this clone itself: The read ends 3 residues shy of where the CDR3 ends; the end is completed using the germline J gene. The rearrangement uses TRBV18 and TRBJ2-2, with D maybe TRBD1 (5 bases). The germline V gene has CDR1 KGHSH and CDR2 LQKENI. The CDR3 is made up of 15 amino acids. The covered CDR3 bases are TGTGCCAGCTCACCGCAGGGATCTGGGGCCAACGTG. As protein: CASSPQGSGANV. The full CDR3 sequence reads CASSPQGSGANVLFF.

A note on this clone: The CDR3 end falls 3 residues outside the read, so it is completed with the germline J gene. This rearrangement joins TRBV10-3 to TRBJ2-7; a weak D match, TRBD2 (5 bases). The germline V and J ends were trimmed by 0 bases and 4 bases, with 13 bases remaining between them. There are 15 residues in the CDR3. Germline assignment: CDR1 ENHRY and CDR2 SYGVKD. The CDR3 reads CAISESSGIGYEQYF. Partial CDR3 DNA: TGTGCCATCAGTGAGTCAAGCGGAATCGGGTACGAG.

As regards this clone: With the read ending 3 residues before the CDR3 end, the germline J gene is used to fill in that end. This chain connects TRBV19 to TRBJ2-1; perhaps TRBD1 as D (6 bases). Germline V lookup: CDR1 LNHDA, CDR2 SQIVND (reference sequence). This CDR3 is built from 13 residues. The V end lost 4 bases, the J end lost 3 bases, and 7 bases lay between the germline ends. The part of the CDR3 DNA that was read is TGTGCCAGTAGTAAGGACAGCTACAATGAG. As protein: CASSKDSYNE. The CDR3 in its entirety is CASSKDSYNEQFF.

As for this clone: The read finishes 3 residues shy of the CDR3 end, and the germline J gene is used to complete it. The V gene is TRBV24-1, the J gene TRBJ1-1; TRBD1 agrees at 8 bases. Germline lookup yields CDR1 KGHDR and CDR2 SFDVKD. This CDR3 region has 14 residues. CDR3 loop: CATSDSPTGGQAFF. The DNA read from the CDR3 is TGTGCCACCAGTGATTCCCCCACAGGGGGTCAA.

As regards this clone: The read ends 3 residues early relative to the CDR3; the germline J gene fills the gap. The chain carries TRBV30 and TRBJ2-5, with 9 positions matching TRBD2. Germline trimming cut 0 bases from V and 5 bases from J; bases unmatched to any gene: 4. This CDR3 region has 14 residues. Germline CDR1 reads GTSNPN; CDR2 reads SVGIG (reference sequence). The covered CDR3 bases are TGTGCCTGGAGTGTACAGCTAGCGGGGGAGACC. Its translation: CAWSVQLAGET. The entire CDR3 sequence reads CAWSVQLAGETQYF.

The sequenced CDR3 bases are TGTGCCAGCAGTGAACAGCGGGTAAGCTCCTACAATGAG. Its protein is CASSEQRVSSYNE. The CDR3 in its entirety is CASSEQRVSSYNEQFF. The chain couples TRBV6-1 to TRBJ2-1; D perhaps matches TRBD2 (6 bases). Sequencing ends 3 residues short of the CDR3 end; the germline J gene provides the rest. V dropped 2 bases and J dropped 0 bases, with 11 bases sitting between them. CDR1 and CDR2 (germline): MNHNS, SASEGT. The CDR3 is 16 amino acids.

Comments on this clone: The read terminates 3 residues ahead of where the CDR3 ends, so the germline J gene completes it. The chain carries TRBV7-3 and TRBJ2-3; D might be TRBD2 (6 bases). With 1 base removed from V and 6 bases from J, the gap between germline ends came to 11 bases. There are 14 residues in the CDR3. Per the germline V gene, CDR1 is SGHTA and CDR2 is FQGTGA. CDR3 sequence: CASSLRRVADTQYF. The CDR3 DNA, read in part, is TGTGCCAGCAGCTTAAGGAGGGTAGCGGATACG.

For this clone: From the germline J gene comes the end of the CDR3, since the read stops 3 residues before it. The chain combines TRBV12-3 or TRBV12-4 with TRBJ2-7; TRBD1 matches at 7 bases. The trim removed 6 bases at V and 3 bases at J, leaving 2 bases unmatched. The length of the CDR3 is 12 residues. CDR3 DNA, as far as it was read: TGTGCCAGCAGCCCAGGGGGCTACGAG. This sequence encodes CASSPGGYE. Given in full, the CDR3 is CASSPGGYEQYF.

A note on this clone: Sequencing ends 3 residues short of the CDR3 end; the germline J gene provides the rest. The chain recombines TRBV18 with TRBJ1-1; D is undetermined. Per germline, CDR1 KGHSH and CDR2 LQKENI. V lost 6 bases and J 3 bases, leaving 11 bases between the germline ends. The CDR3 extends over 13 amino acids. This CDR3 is CASSGLSDTEAFF. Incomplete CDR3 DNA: TGTGCCAGCTCCGGACTCTCGGACACTGAA.

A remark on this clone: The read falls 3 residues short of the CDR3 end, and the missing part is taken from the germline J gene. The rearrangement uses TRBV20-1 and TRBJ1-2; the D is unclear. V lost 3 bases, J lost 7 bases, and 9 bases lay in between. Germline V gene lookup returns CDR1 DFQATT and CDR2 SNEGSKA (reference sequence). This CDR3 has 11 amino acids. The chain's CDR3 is CSARSGPGYTF. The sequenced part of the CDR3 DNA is TGCAGTGCTAGGTCAGGTCCTGGC.

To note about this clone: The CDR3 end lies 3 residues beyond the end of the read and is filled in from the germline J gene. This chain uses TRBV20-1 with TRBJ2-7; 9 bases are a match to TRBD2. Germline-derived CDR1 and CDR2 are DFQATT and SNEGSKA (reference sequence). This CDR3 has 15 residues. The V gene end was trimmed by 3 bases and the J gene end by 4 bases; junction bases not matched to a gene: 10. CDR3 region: CSASSSSGKKYEQYF. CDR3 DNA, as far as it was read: TGCAGTGCTAGTTCCTCTAGCGGGAAAAAATACGAG.

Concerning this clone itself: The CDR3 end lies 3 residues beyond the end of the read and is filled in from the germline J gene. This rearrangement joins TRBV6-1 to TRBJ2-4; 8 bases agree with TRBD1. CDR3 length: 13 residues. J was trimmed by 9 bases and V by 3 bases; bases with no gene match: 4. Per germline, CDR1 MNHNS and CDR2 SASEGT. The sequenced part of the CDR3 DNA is TGTGCCAGCAGTGATCGGACAGGGAGCATT. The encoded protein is CASSDRTGSI. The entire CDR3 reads CASSDRTGSIQYF.

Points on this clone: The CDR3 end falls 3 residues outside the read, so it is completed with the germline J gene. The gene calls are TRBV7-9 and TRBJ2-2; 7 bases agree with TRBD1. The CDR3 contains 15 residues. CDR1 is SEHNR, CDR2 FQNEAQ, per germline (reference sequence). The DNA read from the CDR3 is TGTGCCAGCAGCACTTTGGGGACAGATTATGAAAAG. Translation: CASSTLGTDYEK. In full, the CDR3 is CASSTLGTDYEKLFF.

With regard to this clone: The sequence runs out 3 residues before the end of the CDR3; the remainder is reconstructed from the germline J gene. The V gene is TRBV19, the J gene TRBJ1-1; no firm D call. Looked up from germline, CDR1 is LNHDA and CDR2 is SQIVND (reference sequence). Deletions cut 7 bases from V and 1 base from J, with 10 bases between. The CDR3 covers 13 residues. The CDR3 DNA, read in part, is TGTGCCAGTACCCCTTGGCAGAACACTGAA. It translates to CASTPWQNTE. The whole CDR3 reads CASTPWQNTEAFF.

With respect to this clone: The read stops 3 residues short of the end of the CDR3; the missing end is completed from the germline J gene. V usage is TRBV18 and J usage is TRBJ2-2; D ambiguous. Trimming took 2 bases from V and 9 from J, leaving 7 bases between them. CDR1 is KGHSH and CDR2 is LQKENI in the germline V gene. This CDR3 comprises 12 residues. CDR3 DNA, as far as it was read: TGTGCCAGCTCACCAACAGCCAGGGAG. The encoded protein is CASSPTARE. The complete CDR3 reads CASSPTARELFF.

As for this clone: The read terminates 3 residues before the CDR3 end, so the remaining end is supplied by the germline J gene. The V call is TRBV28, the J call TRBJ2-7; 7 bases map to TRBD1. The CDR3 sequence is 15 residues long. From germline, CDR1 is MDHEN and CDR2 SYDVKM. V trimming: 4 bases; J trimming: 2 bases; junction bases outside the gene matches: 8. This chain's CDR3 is CASSSAGTDTYEQYF. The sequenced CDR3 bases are TGTGCCAGCAGTTCAGCAGGGACAGATACCTACGAG.

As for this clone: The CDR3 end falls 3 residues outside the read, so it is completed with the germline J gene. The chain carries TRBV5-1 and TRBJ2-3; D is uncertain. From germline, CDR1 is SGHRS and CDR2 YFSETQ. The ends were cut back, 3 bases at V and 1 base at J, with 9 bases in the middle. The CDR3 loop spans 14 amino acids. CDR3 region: CASSSNLGTDTQYF. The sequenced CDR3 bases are TGCGCCAGCAGCTCTAATCTTGGCACAGATACG.

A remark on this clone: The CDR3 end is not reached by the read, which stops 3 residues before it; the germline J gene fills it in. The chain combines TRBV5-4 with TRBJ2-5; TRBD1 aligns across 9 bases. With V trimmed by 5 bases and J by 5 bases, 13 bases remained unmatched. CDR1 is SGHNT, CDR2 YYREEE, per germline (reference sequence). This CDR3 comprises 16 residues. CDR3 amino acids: CASRLNTGTGTETQYF. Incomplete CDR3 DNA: TGTGCCAGCAGATTAAACACCGGGACAGGGACGGAGACC.

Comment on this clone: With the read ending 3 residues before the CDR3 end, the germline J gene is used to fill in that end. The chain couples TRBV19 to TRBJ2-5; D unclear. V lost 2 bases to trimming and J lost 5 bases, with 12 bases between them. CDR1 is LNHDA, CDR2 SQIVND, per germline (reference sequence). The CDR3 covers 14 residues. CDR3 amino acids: CASSIQASKETQYF. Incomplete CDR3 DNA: TGTGCCAGTAGTATACAGGCCTCCAAGGAGACC.